This is a list of T cell receptor beta chains from one sample in a study of neurological immune-mediated disorders. TCRdb itself ran the 5' RACE reads through MiXCR, one entry per CDR3 protein. The sample comprises tens of thousands of distinct CDR3 sequences, roughly a sixth of which are singletons, and approximately 15% rests with the top ten. The sequenced material came from PBMCs. All receptors derive from a middle-aged woman in good health. CDR3s include the opening cysteine and the closing phenylalanine or tryptophan. The order of the fields is D gene, J gene, V gene, clone size, CDR3 DNA, CDR3 protein. The D gene is left open where the match is weak. Rows may omit the clone size; those that give it use once, few, many or a size class.

>-|TRBJ2-2|TRBV27|-
TGTGCCAGCAGTTTAGGAACAGTCCCAGCCGCGAACACCGGGGAGCTGTTTTTT
CASSLGTVPAANTGELFF
>-|TRBJ2-7|TRBV10-3|many
TGTGCCATCAGTGAGTCGGGGGGGGCAAGGGAGCAGTACTTC
CAISESGGAREQYF
>TRBD2|TRBJ2-5|TRBV6-2/TRBV6-3|many
TGTGCCAGCAGTTACGGGGCTAGCGGGGGACTCGGGACCCAGTACTTC
CASSYGASGGLGTQYF
>-|TRBJ2-1|TRBV5-4|-
TGTGCCAGCAGCTTGGAAGCTGTGGGAGCGACCTTCTACAATGAGCAGTTCTTC
CASSLEAVGATFYNEQFF
>-|TRBJ1-1|TRBV28|many
TGTGCCAGCAGTCTAAGGAACACTGAAGCTTTCTTT
CASSLRNTEAFF
>-|TRBJ2-1|TRBV28|-
TGTGCCAGCAGTTTAGAGGGGTTCCAGGTTGAGCAGTTCTTC
CASSLEGFQVEQFF
>TRBD1|TRBJ2-3|TRBV5-4|-
TGTGCCAGCAGCTTGGCAGGGGGCATAGATACGCAGTATTTT
CASSLAGGIDTQYF
>TRBD1|TRBJ2-3|TRBV3-1|many
TGTGCCAGCAGCACTGGGACAGGGGAAGGATTGGGGTTTGTAGATACGCAGTATTTT
CASSTGTGEGLGFVDTQYF
>-|TRBJ1-1|TRBV6-1|-
TGTGCCAGCAGGGAGACGGTGAACACTGAAGCTTTCTTT
CASRETVNTEAFF
>TRBD1|TRBJ2-6|TRBV5-1|many
TGCGCCAGCAGCCAAGGACAGGTCTCTGGGGCCAACGTCCTGACTTTC
CASSQGQVSGANVLTF
>-|TRBJ1-5|TRBV7-2|many
TGTGCCAGCAGCTTAGGTGCAGGGACGGAGGGACAGCCCCAGCATTTT
CASSLGAGTEGQPQHF
>-|TRBJ1-6|TRBV18|-
TGTGCCAGCTCACCGGATAATGGTGGTAATTCACCCCTCCACTTT
CASSPDNGGNSPLHF
>-|TRBJ2-3|TRBV4-1|many
TGCGCCAGCAGCCAAGATTCCCGCACAGATACGCAGTATTTT
CASSQDSRTDTQYF
>TRBD2|TRBJ2-7|TRBV20-1|many
TGCAGTGCTAGGGGGCCCTGGGGGGGAGAGGCCGAGCAGTACTTC
CSARGPWGGEAEQYF
>TRBD1|TRBJ2-6|TRBV15|-
TGTGCCACCAACCTGGGACAGGGGCCTGGGGCCAACGTCCTGACTTTC
CATNLGQGPGANVLTF
>-|TRBJ2-5|TRBV20-1|many
TGCAGTGCTAGAGATTTCGGGGGCGGGGGCAAAGAGACCCAGTACTTC
CSARDFGGGGKETQYF
>-|TRBJ1-1|TRBV19|-
TGTGCCAGTAGTAGCCCCGACCTAGGGGGTACTGAAGATTTCTTT
CASSSPDLGGTEDFF
>-|TRBJ2-5|TRBV28|many
TGTGCCAGCAGTCCCCTGGGGGGGGGGCCCTTTACGGGGGAGACCCAGTACTTC
CASSPLGGGPFTGETQYF
>-|TRBJ2-2|TRBV20-1|many
TGCAGTGCTATAACAGGAGCCGGGGAGCTGTTTTTT
CSAITGAGELFF
>-|TRBJ1-1|TRBV4-3|many
TGCGCCAGCAGCCAAGAGGGCGAAGCGGGGTTGGGGACTGAAGCTTTCTTT
CASSQEGEAGLGTEAFF
>TRBD1|TRBJ2-1|TRBV5-1|-
TGCGCCAGCAGCTACCTGGGTGAGGGACAGGGTGGCAATGAGCAGTTCTTC
CASSYLGEGQGGNEQFF
>-|TRBJ1-1|TRBV6-2/TRBV6-3|-
TGTGCCAGCAGTTACGGGGGGATAGGAGCTTTCTTT
CASSYGGIGAFF
>TRBD1|TRBJ1-1|TRBV19|-
TGTGCCAGTAGGCAGTCGGGGGCAGGGGGCCATGCTTTCTTT
CASRQSGAGGHAFF
>-|TRBJ2-1|TRBV7-8|few
TGTGCCAGCAGCTTTCAGACAGCGCAAAATGAGCAGTTCTTC
CASSFQTAQNEQFF
>TRBD2|TRBJ2-1|TRBV20-1|many
TGCAGTGCTGTAGACTCTAGCGGCAGCTCCTACAATGAGCAGTTCTTC
CSAVDSSGSSYNEQFF
>-|TRBJ2-3|TRBV5-1|many
TGCGCCAGCAGCTTGAGGGAAATGGCAGATACGCAGTATTTT
CASSLREMADTQYF
>-|TRBJ1-1|TRBV30|-
TGTGCCTCCCCAGGGAACACTGAAGCTTTCTTT
CASPGNTEAFF
>-|TRBJ2-3|TRBV24-1|many
TGTGCCACTTCCCTGGCAGATACGCAGTATTTT
CATSLADTQYF
>-|TRBJ2-3|TRBV20-1|many
TGCAGTGCTAGTGTGTCGGGACACCTTACAGATACGCAGTATTTT
CSASVSGHLTDTQYF
>-|TRBJ2-1|TRBV3-1|many
TGTGCCAGCAGCCTCGTAGGGGGGTTCAACAATGAGCAGTTCTTC
CASSLVGGFNNEQFF
>TRBD1|TRBJ2-3|TRBV29-1|many
TGCAGCGTTGGCCGGGACAGGGGCTCAGATACGCAGTATTTT
CSVGRDRGSDTQYF
>-|TRBJ2-3|TRBV4-3|many
TGCGCCAGCAGCCAAGATCTAGTGTCAGGCACAGATACGCAGTATTTT
CASSQDLVSGTDTQYF
>-|TRBJ2-1|TRBV5-6|-
TGTGCCAGCAGCTTCTCCAGGGAAGGCAATGAGCAGTTCTTC
CASSFSREGNEQFF
>-|TRBJ2-5|TRBV7-2|many
TGTGCCAGCAGCCCTGGGGGGGCACAAGAGACCCAGTACTTC
CASSPGGAQETQYF
>-|TRBJ2-7|TRBV29-1|many
TGCAGCGTGAAACCTGACTCACCGTTTTACGAGCAGTACTTC
CSVKPDSPFYEQYF
>TRBD2|TRBJ2-5|TRBV9|many
TGTGCCAGCAGCGTAGGGAGCGGGGGCTTGCAAGAGACCCAGTACTTC
CASSVGSGGLQETQYF
>-|TRBJ1-2|TRBV18|many
TGTGCCAGCTCACCACGGGGGGATGGCTACACCTTC
CASSPRGDGYTF
>TRBD2|TRBJ2-5|TRBV28|few
TGTGCCAGCAGTCCCGGACTAGCGGGGGCCGGGCCTCAAGAGACCCAGTACTTC
CASSPGLAGAGPQETQYF
>TRBD2|TRBJ2-5|TRBV4-1|many
TGCGCCAGCAGCCAAGATCGACAAGCGGGGTCTGGGGAGACCCAGTACTTC
CASSQDRQAGSGETQYF
>TRBD1|TRBJ2-6|TRBV27|many
TGTGCCAGCAGCGACAGGGCGGGGGCCAACGTCCTGACTTTC
CASSDRAGANVLTF
>-|TRBJ2-1|TRBV7-8|many
TGTGCCAGCAGCTTAGAATTGGACAATGAGCAGTTCTTC
CASSLELDNEQFF
>-|TRBJ2-1|TRBV7-2|many
TGTGCCAGCAGCTTATCGCAGGAGAATGAGCAGTTCTTC
CASSLSQENEQFF
>-|TRBJ1-5|TRBV6-6|many
TGTGCCAGCAGCCTGGGCCCGAATCAGCCCCAGCATTTT
CASSLGPNQPQHF
>-|TRBJ2-3|TRBV5-1|few
TGCGCCAGCAGACCCTTTTGGAGCGGGGATACGCAGTATTTT
CASRPFWSGDTQYF
>TRBD2|TRBJ2-1|TRBV5-1|many
TGCGCCAGCAGCTTGGGACTAGCGGGGGGTCGGGGTAAGAATGAGCAGTTCTTC
CASSLGLAGGRGKNEQFF
>-|TRBJ1-2|TRBV19|few
TGTGCCAGTCAAGTGGCGAACTATGGCTACACCTTC
CASQVANYGYTF
>-|TRBJ1-1|TRBV5-1|many
TGCGCCAGCATGCAAGGGGACTCGAACACTGAAGCTTTCTTT
CASMQGDSNTEAFF
>-|TRBJ1-2|TRBV18|-
TGTGCCAGCTCACCGCGGCCGGGAAAAGGCTATGGCTACACCTTC
CASSPRPGKGYGYTF
>-|TRBJ1-1|TRBV5-1|-
TGCGCCAGCACCCAGGGCACTGAGGTTTTCTTT
CASTQGTEVFF
>TRBD1|TRBJ2-2|TRBV5-1|once
TGCGCCAGCAGCCCTCCGGGACAGGGGGCGAAAACCGGGGAGCTGTTTTTT
CASSPPGQGAKTGELFF
>-|TRBJ2-3|TRBV7-3|many
TGTGCCAGCAGCTCCCTGGGGGCAGGAGATACGCAGTATTTT
CASSSLGAGDTQYF
>TRBD1|TRBJ2-2|TRBV7-8|many
TGTGCCACCACACAGGGGGCCCTCACCGGGGAGCTGTTTTTT
CATTQGALTGELFF
>-|TRBJ2-7|TRBV5-1|-
TGCGCCAGCAGCCCGGGCGGAATTCAGCGGGTCACCTACGAGCAGTACTTC
CASSPGGIQRVTYEQYF
>-|TRBJ1-5|TRBV12-3/TRBV12-4|many
TGTGCCAGCAGTACGCACGGGGCATTCCAGCCCCAGCATTTT
CASSTHGAFQPQHF
>-|TRBJ2-5|TRBV6-2/TRBV6-3|-
TGTGCCAGCGCTCGACTACAGGAGACCCAGTACTTC
CASARLQETQYF
>TRBD2|TRBJ2-1|TRBV5-1|many
TGCGCCAGCAGCCGGGGACTAGTCTACAATGAGCAGTTCTTC
CASSRGLVYNEQFF
>TRBD2|TRBJ2-1|TRBV6-2/TRBV6-3|many
TGTGCCAGCACTCTCCACGGACTAGCGGGGGGAAATGAGCAGTTCTTC
CASTLHGLAGGNEQFF
>TRBD2|TRBJ2-5|TRBV5-1|many
TGCGCCAGCAGCTTGATAGCGGGGGTTGAGGAGACCCAGTACTTC
CASSLIAGVEETQYF
>-|TRBJ2-5|TRBV7-7|many
TGTGCCAGCAGCTTAGCCCTCACGTCAGAGACCCAGTACTTC
CASSLALTSETQYF
>-|TRBJ1-5|TRBV5-6|many
TGTGCCAGCAGCCTGGGGCGGGGGGTCAATCAGCCCCAGCATTTT
CASSLGRGVNQPQHF